This is a list of T cell receptor beta chains from one sample in a study of sequential checkpoint blockade in melanoma. Repertoires were generated with immunoSEQ multiplex PCR, while TCRdb's copy carries only in-frame clones and drops some. The sample consists of over 15,000 clones, 60% to 80% of them appearing once. The sequencing used CD8+ T cells sorted from blood (inferred from file names), collected from a patient given nivolumab and ipilimumab in sequence. The receptors derive from a human donor with melanoma. The CDR3 runs from the conserved cysteine through the conserved F or W. The order of the fields is V gene, J gene, D gene, clone size, CDR3 DNA, CDR3 protein. D genes are given only for firm matches. Size values are once, few and many counts, or a class for expanded clones, and some rows have none.

TRBV4-1	TRBJ1-1	.	.	TGCGCCAGCGGGAGGAGGACGGACACTGAAGCTTTCTTT	CASGRRTDTEAFF
TRBV4-3	TRBJ2-7	TRBD2	few	TGCGCCAGCAGTCAAGGGACTAGCTACGAGCAGTACTTC	CASSQGTSYEQYF
TRBV6-5	TRBJ1-1	.	.	TGTGCCAGCAGTCCCGGTGCTGAAGCTTTCTTT	CASSPGAEAFF
TRBV4-3	TRBJ1-6	.	.	TGCGCCAGCAGCCAAACACTAATATCCCCACCCCTCCACTTT	CASSQTLISPPLHF
TRBV27	TRBJ2-1	.	.	TGTGCCAGCAGTTTAAGCCCGGTGAGGGATGAGCAGTTCTTC	CASSLSPVRDEQFF
TRBV6-5	TRBJ2-7	.	.	TGTGCCAGCAGTCCCGGACAGTGGATCCGCTACGAGCAGTACTTC	CASSPGQWIRYEQYF
TRBV7-9	TRBJ2-1	TRBD2	.	TGTGCCAGCAGCTTATCCGAGACTAGCAGAAATGAGCAGTTCTTC	CASSLSETSRNEQFF
TRBV6-5	TRBJ2-7	.	few	TGTGCCAGCAGTTACCAGACAGAGTACGAGCAGTACTTC	CASSYQTEYEQYF
TRBV5-1	TRBJ1-6	.	.	TGCGCCAGCAGCTTAGAGGCCTATAATTCACCCCTCCACTTT	CASSLEAYNSPLHF
TRBV4-3	TRBJ2-1	TRBD1	.	TGCGCCAGCAGCCAAGGGAAGTTCGTGACAGGGGGATATGAGCAGTTCTTC	CASSQGKFVTGGYEQFF
TRBV4-1	TRBJ2-5	TRBD2	.	TGCGCCAGCAGCCAAAGCGAGCGGGGCAGAAAAGAGACCCAGTACTTC	CASSQSERGRKETQYF
TRBV27	TRBJ1-1	.	few	TGTGCCAGCGCGTACCAGGGTTGGGACACTGAAGCTTTCTTT	CASAYQGWDTEAFF
TRBV7-8	TRBJ1-4	TRBD1	.	TGTGCCAGCAGAACCGGGACAGGGGTTTTTGTAACTAATGAAAAACTGTTTTTT	CASRTGTGVFVTNEKLFF
TRBV5-4	TRBJ2-7	TRBD2	few	TGTGCCAGCAGCTCGGGGGGGTCCTACGAGCAGTACTTC	CASSSGGSYEQYF
TRBV6-5	TRBJ2-7	TRBD1	.	TGTGCCAGCAGCCCCACAGGGGGCCGAAAGTACTTC	CASSPTGGRKYF
TRBV21-1	TRBJ1-2	.	.	TGTGCCAGCAGGAAACCGGGACAGGGTCCCTGGGGCTACACCTTC	CASRKPGQGPWGYTF
TRBV7-9	TRBJ1-2	TRBD1	.	TGTGCCACCCCCTCACCGGGACAGGGACTTTATAATGGCTACACCTTC	CATPSPGQGLYNGYTF
TRBV6-4	TRBJ1-1	.	.	TGTGCCAGCAGTGACTCGGGCGGGCCTTCTGAAGCTTTCTTT	CASSDSGGPSEAFF
TRBV27	TRBJ2-1	.	.	TGTGCCAGCAGTTTGGGGAGATACAATGAGCAGTTCTTC	CASSLGRYNEQFF
TRBV28	TRBJ1-3	TRBD1	once	TGTGCCAGCAGTTATGGAACAGGGGCCTCTGGAAACACCATATATTTT	CASSYGTGASGNTIYF
TRBV27	TRBJ2-7	.	.	TGTGCCAGCAGTTTATCTTGGACTGACCCCTACGAGCAGTACTTC	CASSLSWTDPYEQYF
TRBV6-5	TRBJ1-2	.	.	TGTGCCAGCAGTTTTCTCCGGGACAACAACTATGGCTACACCTTC	CASSFLRDNNYGYTF
TRBV5-1	TRBJ1-4	.	once	TGCGCCAGCAGCTTGAGGCCGGGGGGCAGACTGTTTTTT	CASSLRPGGRLFF
TRBV4-2	TRBJ2-5	.	.	TGTGCCAGCAGCCAAGCCCGGGGGGAGACCCAGTACTTC	CASSQARGETQYF
TRBV6-4	TRBJ2-1	.	.	TGTGCCAGCAGTGAAGAGGGGGGGGTCGCCTCCAATGAGCAGTTCTTC	CASSEEGGVASNEQFF
TRBV30	TRBJ2-2	.	.	TGTGCCTGGAGTCTCAATTACGAACCCGGGATCTTAATCACCGGGGAGCTGTTTTTT	CAWSLNYEPGILITGELFF
TRBV30	TRBJ1-1	.	.	TGTGCCTGGAGTCTCAACGGGGGACGTGGTGAAGCTTTCTTT	CAWSLNGGRGEAFF
TRBV27	TRBJ1-6	.	.	TGTGCCAGCAGCTCGGCAGGGGACTCCTATAATTCACCCCTCCACTTT	CASSSAGDSYNSPLHF
TRBV2	TRBJ2-7	TRBD1	.	TGTGCCAGTTGGGGGTTGGGGACAGGAGACGAGCAGTACTTC	CASWGLGTGDEQYF
TRBV9	TRBJ2-7	.	.	TGTGCCAGCAGCGTGACAGGCTCCTACGAGCAGTACTTC	CASSVTGSYEQYF
TRBV27	TRBJ2-7	TRBD2	.	TGTGCCAGCAGTTTAGGGACTACCTCTAACGAGCAGTACTTC	CASSLGTTSNEQYF
TRBV7-6	TRBJ1-1	.	once	TGTGCCAGCAGCTTAGGGGGGGCTGAAGCTTTCTTT	CASSLGGAEAFF
TRBV4-2	TRBJ2-1	TRBD2	.	TGTGCCAGCAGCTCCGGGAACTTACTAGCGGGGGGCCACAATGAGCAGTTCTTC	CASSSGNLLAGGHNEQFF
TRBV6-4	TRBJ2-3	TRBD1	.	TGTGCCAGCAGTGCGTCAGGGGGCCCAGATACGCAGTATTTT	CASSASGGPDTQYF
TRBV7-2	TRBJ1-5	TRBD1	.	TGTGCCAGCAGCTTAGAGGGGGCACTTGGGACCAATCAGCCCCAGCATTTT	CASSLEGALGTNQPQHF
TRBV15	TRBJ2-7	.	.	TGTGCCACCAGCAGAGAGGGAGGAAGCTCCTACGAGCAGTACTTC	CATSREGGSSYEQYF
TRBV4-1	TRBJ2-1	.	few	TGCGCCAGCAGCCCCTTATCCGGCGGCACCAATGAGCAGTTCTTC	CASSPLSGGTNEQFF
TRBV6-4	TRBJ1-2	TRBD1	.	TGTGCCAGCAGCCTACAGGGGGCGAGTAGGGATGGCTACACCTTC	CASSLQGASRDGYTF
TRBV6-1	TRBJ1-1	.	.	TGTGCCAGCAGTGAGGTTACCGGCACTGAAGCTTTCTTT	CASSEVTGTEAFF
TRBV5-1	TRBJ2-1	.	.	TGCGCCAGCAGCTTGGTAGGGGGTGAGCAGTTCTTC	CASSLVGGEQFF
TRBV27	TRBJ2-7	TRBD2	.	TGTGCCAGCAGTTTCACGACTAGCTTCGAGCAGTACTTC	CASSFTTSFEQYF